This T cell receptor beta chain was captured in a study of T cell changes during pregnancy in multiple sclerosis. The germline V gene encodes CDR1 SGHTA and CDR2 FQGNSA. The CDR3 is 13 residues long. V gave up 2 bases and J gave up 5 bases, with 8 bases separating them. TCRdb keeps only in-frame clones here, not all; method: immunoSEQ multiplex PCR. The table has 60,000 to 85,000 clones, more than 90% seen once. This clone is a singleton in its sample. The sequencing here drew on peripheral blood, taken after pregnancy. The chain employs TRBV7-2 and TRBJ2-3, with D possibly TRBD1 on 6 matching bases. This clonotype originated in a female donor in good health, enrolled as a control in a pregnancy study. CDR3 nucleotide sequence: TGTGCCAGCAGCTTAAGGACAGAAGATACGCAGTATTTT. Translated, it gives CASSLRTEDTQYF.